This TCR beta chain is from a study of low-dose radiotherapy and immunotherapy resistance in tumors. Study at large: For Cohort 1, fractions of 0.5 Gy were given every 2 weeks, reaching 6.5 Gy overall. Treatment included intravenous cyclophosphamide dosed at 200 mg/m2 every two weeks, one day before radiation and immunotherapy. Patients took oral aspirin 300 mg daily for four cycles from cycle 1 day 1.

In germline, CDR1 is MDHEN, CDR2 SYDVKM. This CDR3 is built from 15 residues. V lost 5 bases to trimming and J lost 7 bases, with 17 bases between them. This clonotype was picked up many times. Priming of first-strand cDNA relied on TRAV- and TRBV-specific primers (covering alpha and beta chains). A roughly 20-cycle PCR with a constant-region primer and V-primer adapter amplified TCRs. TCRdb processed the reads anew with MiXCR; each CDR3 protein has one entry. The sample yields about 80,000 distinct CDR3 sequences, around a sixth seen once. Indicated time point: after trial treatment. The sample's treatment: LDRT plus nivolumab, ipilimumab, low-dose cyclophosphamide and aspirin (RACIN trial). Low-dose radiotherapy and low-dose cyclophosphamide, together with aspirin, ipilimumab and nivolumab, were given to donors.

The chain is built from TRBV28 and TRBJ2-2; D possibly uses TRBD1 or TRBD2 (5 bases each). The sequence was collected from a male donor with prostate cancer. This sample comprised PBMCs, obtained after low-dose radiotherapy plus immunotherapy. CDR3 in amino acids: CASSPPPGTNGELFF. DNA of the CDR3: TGTGCCAGCAGTCCCCCCCCCGGGACGAACGGGGAGCTGTTTTTT.